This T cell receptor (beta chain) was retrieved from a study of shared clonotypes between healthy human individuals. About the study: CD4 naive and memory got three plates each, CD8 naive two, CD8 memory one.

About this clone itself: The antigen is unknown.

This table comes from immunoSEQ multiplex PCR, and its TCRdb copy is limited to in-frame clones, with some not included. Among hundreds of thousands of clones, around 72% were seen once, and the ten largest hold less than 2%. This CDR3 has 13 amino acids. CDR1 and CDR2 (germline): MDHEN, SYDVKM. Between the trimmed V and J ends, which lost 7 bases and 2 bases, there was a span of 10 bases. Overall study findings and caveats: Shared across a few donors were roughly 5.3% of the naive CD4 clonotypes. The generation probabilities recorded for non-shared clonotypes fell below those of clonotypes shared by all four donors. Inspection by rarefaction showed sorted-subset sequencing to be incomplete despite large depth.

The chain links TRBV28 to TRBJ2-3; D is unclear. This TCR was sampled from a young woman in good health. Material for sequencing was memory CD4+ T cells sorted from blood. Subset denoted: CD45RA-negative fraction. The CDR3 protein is CASTDGFTDTQYF. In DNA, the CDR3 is TGTGCCAGCACCGACGGATTCACAGATACGCAGTATTTT.